Reported below is one T cell receptor beta chain. Germline assignment: CDR1 LGHDT and CDR2 YNNKEL (reference sequence). The CDR3 runs to 12 residues. Trimming removed 1 base at V and 8 bases at J, with 5 bases between. Using immunoSEQ multiplex PCR, the repertoire was profiled, and TCRdb retains in-frame clones only, with some absent. The table records 85,000 to 95,000 clones, roughly 92% of them present only once. This entry comes from a study of control samples from healthy donors and cancer patients. The TCR was taken from a woman in her thirties in good health. Sequenced input: blood. The chain uses TRBV3-1 (or the pseudogene TRBV3-2) and TRBJ1-4, with D hard to call. The CDR3 region has the DNA TGTGCCAGCAGCCAAGTCCGGGAAAAACTGTTTTTT. It yields the protein CASSQVREKLFF.